This T cell receptor (beta chain) is drawn from a study of shared clonotypes between healthy human individuals. Looked up from germline, CDR1 is MDHEN and CDR2 is SYDVKM. The V gene end was trimmed by 2 bases and the J gene end by 4 bases; junction bases not matched to a gene: 9. CDR3 length equals 16 residues. Some clones are missing from TCRdb's copy, which holds only in-frame ones; the method was immunoSEQ multiplex PCR. This sample has over 700,000 clones, with 55% to 75% found just once. The receptor was isolated from a woman aged 25 to 39 in good health. J is TRBJ1-1 and V is TRBV28; 8 nucleotides line up with TRBD1. The sample was memory CD4+ T cells sorted from blood. Noted subset: CD45RA-negative fraction. The CDR3 is CASSLGVTGVTTEAFF. The DNA for the CDR3 is TGTGCCAGCAGTTTAGGGGTGACAGGGGTTACCACTGAAGCTTTCTTT. The full variable domain, its missing parts supplied by reference TRBV28 and TRBJ1-1, is DVKVTQSSRYLVKRTGEKVFLECVQDMDHENMFWYRQDPGLGLRLIYFSYDVKMKEKGDIPEGYSVSREKKERFSLILESASTNQTSMYLCASSLGVTGVTTEAFFGQGTRLTVV.